These 27 T cell receptor beta chains were all obtained from the same sample, sequenced in a study of identical twins. TCRdb ran MiXCR on the 5' RACE reads and lists one entry per CDR3 protein. The sample has 690,000 or so distinct CDR3 sequences; 6% to 6.5% are singletons. The specimen sequenced was naive T cells sorted from blood. The receptors derive from a man aged 18-30 years in good health.

This clonotype was detected many times. This rearrangement joins TRBV29-1 to TRBJ2-7; D call uncertain. CDR1 is SQVTM, CDR2 ANQGSEA, per germline. The CDR3 totals 13 residues. V lost 5 bases to trimming and J lost 4 bases, with 15 bases between them. The CDR3 coding sequence is TGCAGCGTTCTCATCACGAGTCGGTACGAGCAGTACTTC. Protein product: CSVLITSRYEQYF.

The sample holds a few counts of this clonotype. The chain couples TRBV18 to TRBJ2-1; D uncertain. Trimming stripped 3 bases from V and 8 bases from J, with 11 bases between. The CDR3 consists of 13 residues. The germline V gene encodes CDR1 KGHSH and CDR2 LQKENI. The CDR3 sequence: CASSPPVSHEQFF. The CDR3 DNA sequence: TGTGCCAGCTCACCTCCCGTGAGCCATGAGCAGTTCTTC.

The chain joins TRBV3-1 to TRBJ2-5, with D tentatively TRBD2 (5 bases). CDR3 length equals 17 residues. V was shortened by 0 bases and J by 1 base, with 15 bases between the two germline ends. Germline assignment: CDR1 LGHDT and CDR2 YNNKEL (reference sequence). CDR3 loop: CASSQDSDSVFQETQYF. The CDR3 DNA is TGTGCCAGCAGCCAAGATTCCGATAGCGTCTTCCAAGAGACCCAGTACTTC.

This clonotype appeared many times. This chain connects TRBV12-3 or TRBV12-4 to TRBJ2-1; D remains ambiguous. CDR3 length: 15 residues. V was trimmed by 1 base and J by 0 bases, leaving 7 bases between them. CDR3 coding DNA: TGTGCCAGCAGTTTAGGGGTGGACTCCTACAATGAGCAGTTCTTC. Its protein is CASSLGVDSYNEQFF.

This clonotype was recorded at least ten times. The V gene is TRBV9, the J gene TRBJ2-1; 10 bases are shared with TRBD2. The CDR3 runs to 13 residues. The V segment lost 3 bases and the J segment 7 bases; nucleotides outside the gene matches: 1. CDR1 is SGDLS and CDR2 is YYNGEE in the germline V gene. CDR3 sequence (DNA): TGTGCCAGCAGCGGTAGCGGGAGGAATGAGCAGTTCTTC. Its protein product is CASSGSGRNEQFF.

The chain employs TRBV25-1 and TRBJ1-6, with unresolved D. Germline V gene lookup returns CDR1 MGHDK and CDR2 SYGVNS. The CDR3 contains 13 residues. V lost 8 bases and J 11 bases, leaving 16 bases between the germline ends. In nucleotides, the CDR3 is TGTGCCAGCGAATCCGGGTCCCAAGCACCCCTCCACTTT. Its protein is CASESGSQAPLHF.

This clonotype was observed a few times. The genes are TRBV2 and TRBJ1-1, with 9 positions matching TRBD1. CDR1 and CDR2 from the germline V gene are SNHLY and FYNNEI. The J segment lost 1 base and the V segment lost 6 bases, leaving 12 bases of the junction unmatched. This CDR3 is 17 amino acids long. The CDR3 coding sequence is TGTGCCAGCAGGGTCATCCGGGACAGGGTATGGAACACTGAAGCTTTCTTT. It encodes CASRVIRDRVWNTEAFF.

This clonotype has just a few counts. V and J are TRBV7-8 and TRBJ1-4; D is uncertain. CDR1 and CDR2 from the germline V gene are SGHVS and FQNEAQ. Trimming cost V 4 bases and J 8 bases, with 11 bases left between them. The CDR3 sequence is 13 residues long. The CDR3 DNA follows: TGTGCCAGCAGCTGGTCCCACCGGGAAAAACTGTTTTTT. This gives the protein CASSWSHREKLFF. The variable domain in full, with the rest retrieved from reference TRBV7-8 and TRBJ1-4, is GAGVSQSPRYKVAKRGQDVALRCDPISGHVSLFWYQQALGQGPEFLTYFQNEAQLDKSGLPSDRFFAERPEGSVSTLKIQRTQQEDSAVYLCASSWSHREKLFFGSGTQLSVL.

This chain joins TRBV6-1 and TRBJ2-5; 9 nucleotides align to TRBD1. V trimming: 5 bases; J trimming: 5 bases; junction bases outside the gene matches: 6. Germline CDR1 MNHNS, CDR2 SASEGT. CDR3 length: 14 residues. CDR3 protein: CASSPRTGVETQYF. The CDR3 bases are TGTGCCAGCAGTCCAAGGACAGGGGTGGAGACCCAGTACTTC.

For this clonotype: Sequence at one end of the junction differs from germline and may be a read error. The chain joins TRBV5-8 to TRBJ2-7; 7 bases map to TRBD1. CDR3 length: 14 amino acids. The germline gives CDR1 SGHTS, CDR2 YDEGEE. The DNA for the CDR3 is TGTGCCGGCAGCTCTAGGGACAGCTCCTACGAGCAGTACTTC. It translates to CAGSSRDSSYEQYF. Full variable domain (missing parts from reference TRBV5-8 and TRBJ2-7): EAGVTQSPTHLIKTRGQQATLRCSPISGHTSVYWYQQALGLGLQFLLWYDEGEERNRGNFPPRFSGRQFPNYSSELNVNALELEDSALYLCAGSSRDSSYEQYFGPGTRLTVT.

The chain links TRBV5-1 to TRBJ2-5; tentative D call: TRBD2 (5 bases). The germline V gene encodes CDR1 SGHRS and CDR2 YFSETQ. The ends were cut back, 4 bases at V and 7 bases at J, with 14 bases in the middle. CDR3 length equals 13 residues. The CDR3 spells CASSSGAVGTQYF. The CDR3 nucleotides read TGCGCCAGCAGCAGCGGAGCCGTGGGGACCCAGTACTTC.

This clonotype has at least ten counts. The rearrangement links TRBV28 to TRBJ2-3; D gene unclear. CDR1 and CDR2 (germline): MDHEN, SYDVKM. CDR3 size: 15 residues. Trimming cost V 7 bases and J 0 bases, with 14 bases left between them. The CDR3 loop is CASKGSTASTDTQYF. The CDR3 DNA follows: TGTGCCAGCAAGGGTTCAACAGCAAGCACAGATACGCAGTATTTT.

This clonotype was observed many times. The J gene is TRBJ1-6, the V gene TRBV6-1; D is possibly TRBD1 (6 bases). The CDR3 contains 15 residues. Germline assignment: CDR1 MNHNS and CDR2 SASEGT. V was trimmed by 6 bases and J by 7 bases, leaving 16 bases between them. CDR3 coding DNA: TGTGCCAGCAGAAGGGGGGCTCCCGGCAATTCACCCCTCCACTTT. Translation: CASRRGAPGNSPLHF.

This clonotype was observed at least ten times. V usage is TRBV28 and J usage is TRBJ2-1, with a weak D call TRBD2 (6 bases). V was pared by 8 bases and J by 3 bases, with 14 bases between. Germline V CDR1 and CDR2: MDHEN, SYDVKM. The CDR3 runs to 14 residues. The CDR3 DNA follows: TGTGCCAGCGTTGCGGGAAGTATCTACAATGAGCAGTTCTTC. It is translated as CASVAGSIYNEQFF.

This clonotype was seen at least ten times. The CDR3 coding sequence is TGTGCCAGCAGTCTCTTGGACAGATCCCCTGGGGCCAACGTCCTGACTTTC. Residues: CASSLLDRSPGANVLTF. The V call is TRBV12-3 or TRBV12-4, the J call TRBJ2-6; D possibly corresponds to TRBD1 (6 bases). V lost 5 bases, J lost 2 bases, and 16 bases lay in between. The CDR3 covers 17 residues.

This clonotype was found many times. The CDR3 coding sequence is TGTGCCAGCAGTTCGGGAGGCGCAGATGAGCAGTTCTTC. It is translated as CASSSGGADEQFF. This rearrangement joins TRBV6-5 to TRBJ2-1; TRBD2 aligns across 7 bases. The V gene's germline CDR1 is MNHEY and CDR2 SVGAGI. J gave up 8 bases and V 4 bases, and 5 bases lay outside the gene matches. The CDR3 runs to 13 residues.

This clonotype was observed at least ten times. The rearrangement uses TRBV6-2 or TRBV6-3 and TRBJ2-7, with D unresolved. CDR3 length equals 15 residues. The germline V and J ends were trimmed by 2 bases and 1 base, with 12 bases remaining between them. Per the germline V gene, CDR1 is MNHEY and CDR2 is SVGEGT. The CDR3 is CASSYPVRNSYEQYF. CDR3 DNA: TGTGCCAGCAGTTACCCCGTAAGGAATTCCTACGAGCAGTACTTC.

This clonotype was counted ten times or more. The chain is built from TRBV10-3 and TRBJ2-3; maybe TRBD2 (5 bases). Trimming shortened V by 5 bases and J by 1 base, and 10 bases separated the two germline ends. The length of the CDR3 is 14 residues. CDR1 is ENHRY and CDR2 is SYGVKD in the germline V gene. DNA for the CDR3: TGTGCCATCAGTTTCCTAGCTCGCACAGATACGCAGTATTTT. Its protein product is CAISFLARTDTQYF.

This clonotype came up many times. The V gene is TRBV12-3 or TRBV12-4, the J gene TRBJ1-5, with D uncertain. V shed 5 bases and J shed 3 bases, with 8 bases lying between them. The CDR3 covers 13 residues. DNA for the CDR3: TGTGCCAGCAGTCTGACCGACAATCAGCCCCAGCATTTT. Its protein product is CASSLTDNQPQHF.

This clonotype showed up just a few times. V gene TRBV5-1 combines with J gene TRBJ2-5, with 10 bases lining up with TRBD2. The CDR3 length is 15 residues. Per the germline V gene, CDR1 is SGHRS and CDR2 is YFSETQ. Trimming cost V 5 bases and J 1 base; bases outside gene matches: 5. The CDR3 spells CASRASGSFQETQYF. In nucleotides, the CDR3 is TGCGCCAGCAGGGCTAGCGGGAGTTTCCAAGAGACCCAGTACTTC.

In the case of this clonotype: A much larger clonotype is one base distant, so this may be a read error. The J gene is TRBJ1-5, the V gene TRBV12-3 or TRBV12-4; 7 bases agree with TRBD1. The CDR3 has 14 residues. With V trimmed by 5 bases and J by 5 bases, 6 bases remained unmatched. This CDR3 reads CASSPRDSHQPQHF. CDR3 bases: TGTGCCAGCAGTCCCCGGGACAGTCATCAGCCCCAGCATTTT.

This clonotype was seen at least ten times. The chain links TRBV25-1 to TRBJ1-1; D might be TRBD1 (5 bases). Trimming pared 7 bases from V and 4 bases from J, leaving 22 bases between. Germline V gene data show CDR1 as MGHDK and CDR2 as SYGVNS. CDR3 length equals 16 residues. CDR3 DNA: TGTGCCAGCATGGCTAACAGGATGAAGTGGGGCACTGAAGCTTTCTTT. Translation gives CASMANRMKWGTEAFF. Based on the CDR3 plus reference TRBV25-1 and TRBJ1-1, the full variable domain is EADIYQTPRYLVIGTGKKITLECSQTMGHDKMYWYQQDPGMELHLIHYSYGVNSTEKGDLSSESTVSRIRTEHFPLTLESARPSHTSQYLCASMANRMKWGTEAFFGQGTRLTVV.

J is TRBJ2-5 and V is TRBV5-1; possible D gene TRBD2, 6 bases. CDR1 and CDR2 (germline): SGHRS, YFSETQ. Trimming cost V 5 bases and J 2 bases, with 16 bases left between them. The CDR3 extends over 15 amino acids. The CDR3 nucleotides read TGCGCCAGCAGACTCGACGGAGGAGGGCAAGAGACCCAGTACTTC. This encodes CASRLDGGGQETQYF.

This clonotype was seen at least ten times. The genes are TRBV10-3 and TRBJ2-7; 10 nucleotides align to TRBD1. V lost 6 bases to trimming and J lost 2 bases; unmatched junction nucleotides: 4. The V gene's germline CDR1 is ENHRY and CDR2 SYGVKD. The CDR3 length is 14 residues. In DNA, the CDR3 is TGTGCCATCAGCCCGGGACAGGGGACCTACGAGCAGTACTTC. Amino acids: CAISPGQGTYEQYF.

This chain uses TRBV5-1 with TRBJ2-5; 7 bases map to TRBD2. CDR3 length: 15 amino acids. CDR1 is SGHRS, CDR2 YFSETQ, per germline. V trimming: 0 bases; J trimming: 3 bases; junction bases outside the gene matches: 5. CDR3 coding DNA: TGCGCCAGCAGCTTGGGGAGCGGGAACAAAGAGACCCAGTACTTC. Translated: CASSLGSGNKETQYF.

This clonotype was recorded at least ten times. The chain is built from TRBV29-1 and TRBJ1-2; D is unclear. V was shortened by 3 bases and J by 4 bases, with 3 bases between the two germline ends. Germline lookup yields CDR1 SQVTM and CDR2 ANQGSEA. CDR3 length: 10 residues. The CDR3 spells CSVEGYGYTF. The CDR3 coding sequence is TGCAGCGTTGAGGGCTATGGCTACACCTTC.

This clonotype was counted ten times or more. Written as DNA, the CDR3 is TGTGCCAGCAGCCAAGCTCACGGGAGTGGGAGAGAGACCCAGTACTTC. It is translated as CASSQAHGSGRETQYF. The chain couples TRBV3-1 to TRBJ2-5; the D gene is possibly TRBD2 (6 bases). This CDR3 is 16 amino acids long. V lost 1 base and J 4 bases, leaving 16 bases between the germline ends. Germline CDR1 reads LGHDT; CDR2 reads YNNKEL (reference sequence).